The entry below gives a single TCR beta chain sequence along with its context. Its antigen remains unknown. How the authors handled the data: Owing to the provision of junction-only sequences devoid of quality scores by immunoSEQ, filtering differed. Data came from immunoSEQ multiplex PCR; TCRdb stores just in-frame clones and leaves some out. The V and J calls and clone size come from that table; D and trimming were worked out from the DNA. This sample has fewer than 1 million clones; approximately 96% occur once, and the top ten carry under 0.3%. The CDR3 totals 13 residues. Trimming left V 8 bases short and J 3 bases short, with 13 bases between. Germline V gene lookup returns CDR1 LGHNA and CDR2 YSLEER. The source of the sample is a study of shared clonotypes between healthy human individuals. Overall study findings and caveats: The authors expected sequencing depth to affect clonotype sharing among donors. Generation probability values for non-shared clonotypes were lower than those for clonotypes shared by all four donors.

CD8 cells classed as naive were CD45RO-negative and positively selected for CCR7, excluding terminally differentiated effector memory CD45RA+ cells. The sample was naive CD8+ T cells sorted from blood. This TCR came from a man under 40 in good health. The chain links TRBV4-3 to TRBJ1-1; maybe TRBD1 (5 bases). CDR3 sequence reads: CASGPGGDTEAFF. The CDR3 coding sequence is TGCGCCAGCGGACCGGGGGGGGACACTGAAGCTTTCTTT.